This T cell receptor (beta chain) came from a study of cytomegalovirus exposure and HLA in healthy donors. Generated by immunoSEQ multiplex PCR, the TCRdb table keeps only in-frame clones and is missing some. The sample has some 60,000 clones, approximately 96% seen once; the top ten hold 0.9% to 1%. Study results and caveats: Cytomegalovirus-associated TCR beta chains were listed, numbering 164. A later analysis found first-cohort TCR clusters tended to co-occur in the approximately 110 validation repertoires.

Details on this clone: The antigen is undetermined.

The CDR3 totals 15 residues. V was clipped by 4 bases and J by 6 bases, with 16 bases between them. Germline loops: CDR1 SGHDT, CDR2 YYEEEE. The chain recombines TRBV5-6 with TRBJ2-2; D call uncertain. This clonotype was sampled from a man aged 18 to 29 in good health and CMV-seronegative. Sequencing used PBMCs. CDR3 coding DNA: TGTGCCAGCAGCCCCGCGTGGGCGTTCCCCGGGGAGCTGTTTTTT. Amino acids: CASSPAWAFPGELFF.